These T cell receptor beta chains were read from a single sample in a study of beta chain features in type 1 diabetes. Profiled with immunoSEQ multiplex PCR; TCRdb holds only in-frame clones, not every one. The table has hundreds of thousands of clones, 11% to 15% seen once. Sequenced: naive CD4+ T cells from blood. Receptors originate from a man younger than 30 with type 1 diabetes. CDR3s include the opening cysteine and the closing phenylalanine or tryptophan. Each record gives: J gene, V gene, CDR3 protein.

J: TRBJ2-1
V: TRBV28
CDR3: CASSFGGLPNEQFF

J: TRBJ1-1
V: TRBV2
CDR3: CASSPYMNTEAFF

J: TRBJ2-7
V: TRBV27
CDR3: CASSGRQSYEQYF

J: TRBJ2-6
V: TRBV30
CDR3: CAWREVGASGANVLTF

J: TRBJ1-4
V: TRBV7-9
CDR3: CASSYGTGDGEKLFF

J: TRBJ1-1
V: TRBV29-1
CDR3: CSVDGRRMNTEAFF

J: TRBJ2-3
V: TRBV2
CDR3: CASTKGRPEGDTQYF

J: TRBJ2-4
V: TRBV6-5
CDR3: CASGDLAKNIQYF

J: TRBJ2-7
V: TRBV4-1
CDR3: CASSLQGRAYEQYF

J: TRBJ1-2
V: TRBV2
CDR3: CASSFGDPLGYTF

J: TRBJ2-7
V: TRBV7-9
CDR3: CASRWGTSSYEQYF

J: TRBJ1-2
V: TRBV19
CDR3: CASNNYGYTF

J: TRBJ2-2
V: TRBV2
CDR3: CASTQGLGAGELFF

J: TRBJ2-7
V: TRBV11-2
CDR3: CASSLESGAEQYF

J: TRBJ1-1
V: TRBV7-2
CDR3: CASSRRVNTEAFF

J: TRBJ2-3
V: TRBV5-1
CDR3: CASRPRSGGASDTQYF

J: TRBJ1-3
V: TRBV28
CDR3: CASSPWTNGNTIYF

J: TRBJ1-2
V: TRBV28
CDR3: CASSEGQNYGYTF

J: TRBJ2-1
V: TRBV4-1
CDR3: CASSQRGGTSGNNEQFF

J: TRBJ2-7
V: TRBV18
CDR3: CASSTSGTTPLEQYF

J: TRBJ2-1
V: TRBV5-1
CDR3: CASSLEGTIVRNEQFF

J: TRBJ1-3
V: TRBV2
CDR3: CASSRSGTGFSGNTIYF

J: TRBJ2-3
V: TRBV28
CDR3: CASRSQGSTDTQYF

J: TRBJ2-5
V: TRBV7-9
CDR3: CASSSRGTEETQYF

J: TRBJ2-3
V: TRBV6-5
CDR3: CASSWTGGTDTQYF

J: TRBJ2-1
V: TRBV9
CDR3: CASSATGGAFYNEQFF

J: TRBJ2-3
V: TRBV7-2
CDR3: CASSLNPVLTDTQYF

J: TRBJ2-2
V: TRBV30
CDR3: CAWSVRGLTGELFF

J: TRBJ1-2
V: TRBV30
CDR3: CAWSGRTGSVWTNYGYTF

J: TRBJ2-2
V: TRBV30
CDR3: CAWSGLGFRGGELFF

J: TRBJ2-2
V: TRBV14
CDR3: CASSSDRGNTGELFF

J: TRBJ1-3
V: TRBV13
CDR3: CASSLKIRSGSGNTIYF

J: TRBJ1-2
V: TRBV28
CDR3: CASGHLQGLDYGYTF

J: TRBJ1-1
V: TRBV7-2
CDR3: CASSLNSGANTEAFF

J: TRBJ2-5
V: TRBV29-1
CDR3: CSVVGTEETQYF

J: TRBJ1-1
V: TRBV2
CDR3: CAGSRAVGTEAFF

J: TRBJ1-5
V: TRBV9
CDR3: CASSVKAGETPQHF

J: TRBJ1-1
V: TRBV29-1
CDR3: CSVEGWGWGEAFF

J: TRBJ2-3
V: TRBV18
CDR3: CASSPFARLIPGQGSTDTQYF

J: TRBJ1-1
V: TRBV29-1
CDR3: CSVRDIHTEAFF

J: TRBJ2-7
V: TRBV9
CDR3: CASSVRGNVGSYEQYF

J: TRBJ1-2
V: TRBV29-1
CDR3: CSPLVDRLYGYTF

J: TRBJ2-1
V: TRBV11-2
CDR3: CASSLLASGGEQFF

J: TRBJ2-7
V: TRBV28
CDR3: CASGLAGYEQYF

J: TRBJ2-2
V: TRBV9
CDR3: CASSVSTGMNTGELFF

J: TRBJ2-5
V: TRBV2
CDR3: CASSDRVETQYF